The sequence of this T cell receptor beta chain was determined in a study of a mutant IDH1 vaccine in newly diagnosed glioma. At the level of the study: Vaccines began 4-6 weeks after radiotherapy alone, or with temozolomide cycles. A roughly 62% male, around 38% female split and a mean age of roughly 44 years characterized treated patients. Weeks 35 and 47 hosted visits V12 and V13, respectively. General study results and limits: Patients showed vaccine-induced immune responses at a rate of 80% to 95%.

CDR1 is SEHNR and CDR2 is FQNEAQ in the germline V gene (reference sequence). The V end lost 10 bases, the J end lost 5 bases, and 17 bases lay between the germline ends. There are 13 residues in the CDR3. The table lists this clone with a count of one. Its antigen remains unidentified. Generated by immunoSEQ multiplex PCR, the TCRdb table keeps only in-frame clones and is missing some. The table lists 60,000 or so clones, roughly 84% of them singletons. The time point denotes: week 35, safety follow-up. Vaccination comprised doses that each held 300 ug of mutant IDH1 20-mer peptide, plus topical imiquimod.

The sequence derives from a man aged 25 to 45 with glioma. The sample was PBMCs, taken from a glioma patient whose treatment included an IDH1 peptide vaccine. V gene TRBV7-9 combines with J gene TRBJ1-2; D is uncertain. The CDR3: CAIELWPGYGYTF. DNA for the CDR3: TGTGCCATCGAGTTGTGGCCGGGGTATGGCTACACCTTC.